This T cell receptor (beta chain) was retrieved from a study of T cell changes during pregnancy in multiple sclerosis. Here immunoSEQ multiplex PCR was the method, and the copy in TCRdb shows in-frame clones only, minus some. The repertoire holds roughly 40,000 clones, with just over 90% as singletons. This sequence originates from a female donor with multiple sclerosis, enrolled in a pregnancy study. Material: peripheral blood, obtained before pregnancy.

CDR3 coding DNA: TGTGCCAGCAGCGCCGGGACTAGTAGGAATACGCAGTATTTT. This codes for CASSAGTSRNTQYF. The chain recombines TRBV9 with TRBJ2-3; TRBD2 matches 8 bases. CDR1 and CDR2 from the germline V gene are SGDLS and YYNGEE. V shed 3 bases, J shed 7 bases, and the junction held 7 bases outside the gene matches. This CDR3 has 14 residues. Together with reference TRBV9 and TRBJ2-3, the CDR3 gives the full variable domain: DSGVTQTPKHLITATGQRVTLRCSPRSGDLSVYWYQQSLDQGLQFLIQYYNGEERAKGNILERFSAQQFPDLHSELNLSSLELGDSALYFCASSAGTSRNTQYFGPGTRLTVL.